Listed below are T cell receptor beta chains from one sample, sequenced in a study of blood T cell repertoires in COVID-19. Assay used: immunoSEQ multiplex PCR; TCRdb lists only in-frame clones, some missing. The profile covers 150,000 or so clones, with 75% to 90% appearing a single time and approximately 5.1% taken by the ten largest. Sequencing input: PBMCs or T cells enriched from blood (not recorded which). Every receptor here comes from a man between 70 and 80 years old who had been exposed to COVID-19. Both conserved end residues are trimmed from each CDR3. Each record gives: J gene, V gene, CDR3 protein.

TRBJ1-5 TRBV19 ASSMTVNQPQH
TRBJ2-7 TRBV19 ASSRTGRSEQY
TRBJ1-4 TRBV5-8 ASSFYRGRAEKLF
TRBJ1-4 TRBV3-1/TRBV3-2 ASSQSPLANEKLF
TRBJ1-4 TRBV18 ASSPQATNEKLF
TRBJ1-6 TRBV2 ASSDRGNSPLH
TRBJ1-2 TRBV11-2 ASSPGQGANYGYT
TRBJ1-6 TRBV7-2 ASSAPSGTSFAPLH
TRBJ2-7 TRBV24-1 ATSDRRGQY
TRBJ2-7 TRBV5-4 ASSLGTLREQY
TRBJ2-1 TRBV28 ASSLSPAGVYNEQF
TRBJ1-6 TRBV5-5 ASSLAGNSPLH
TRBJ1-2 TRBV12-3/TRBV12-4 ASSLEGARGYT
TRBJ2-5 TRBV6-2/TRBV6-3 ASSYWASMTGVETQY
TRBJ2-1 TRBV19 ASSLGEGRGLNEQF
TRBJ1-4 TRBV4-3 ASSPRGGRANEKLF
TRBJ2-5 TRBV30 AWAGTTQETQY
TRBJ1-5 TRBV19 ATGDTSNQPQH
TRBJ1-5 TRBV6-2/TRBV6-3 ASSYWSGNQPQH
TRBJ1-1 TRBV15 ATSRPGLYEAF
TRBJ1-1 TRBV19 ATKISGSVDTEAF
TRBJ2-1 TRBV4-1 ASSQAFGTGVTSYNEQF
TRBJ1-1 TRBV11-1 ASSTTGGRTEAF
TRBJ2-3 TRBV3-1/TRBV3-2 ASSQDWLGRGLAGDTTTDTQY
TRBJ1-2 TRBV4-3 ASSQDSGVREYGYT
TRBJ1-5 TRBV4-1 ASSQEGGYSNQPQH
TRBJ1-3 TRBV6-1 ASSESRDPGNTIY
TRBJ2-2 TRBV9 ASSVEAGRTGELF
TRBJ2-5 TRBV21-1 ASSPIRVRGETQY
TRBJ2-3 TRBV7-7 ASSLGGGRTDTQY
TRBJ1-1 TRBV18 ASSTDAGTEAF
TRBJ2-3 TRBV9 ASSVGIASSTDTQY
TRBJ2-6 TRBV5-1 ASSLQGALGAGANVLT
TRBJ2-2 TRBV27 ASSLSRGRAGELF
TRBJ1-2 TRBV20-1 SAILGVGYT
TRBJ2-5 TRBV19 ASSPEGGTQETQY
TRBJ1-1 TRBV19 ASSSTGASEAF
TRBJ1-2 TRBV9 ASSSQVGGGYT
TRBJ1-5 TRBV24-1 ATSDTTGGNQPQH